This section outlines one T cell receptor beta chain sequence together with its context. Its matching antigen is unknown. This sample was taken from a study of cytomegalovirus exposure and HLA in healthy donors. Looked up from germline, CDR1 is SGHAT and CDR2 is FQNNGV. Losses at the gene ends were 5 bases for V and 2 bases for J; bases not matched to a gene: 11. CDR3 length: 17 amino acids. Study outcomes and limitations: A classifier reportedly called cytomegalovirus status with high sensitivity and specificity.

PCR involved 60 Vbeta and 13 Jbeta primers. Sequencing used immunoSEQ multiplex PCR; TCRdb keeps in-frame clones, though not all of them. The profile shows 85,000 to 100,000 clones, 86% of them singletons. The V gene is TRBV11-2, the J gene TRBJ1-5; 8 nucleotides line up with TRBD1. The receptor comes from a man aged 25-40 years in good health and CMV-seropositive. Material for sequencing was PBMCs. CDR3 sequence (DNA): TGTGCCAGCAGCAAAGATCCAGGGGGCGTTGGCAATCAGCCCCAGCATTTT. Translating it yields CASSKDPGGVGNQPQHF.